The 16 T cell receptor beta chains reported below all come from one sample, sequenced in a study of identical twins. TCRdb re-analysed the 5' RACE reads in MiXCR, keeping a single row per CDR3 protein. The sample comprises around 290,000 distinct CDR3 sequences, 8.5% to 9.5% of which are singletons, and approximately 6.6% rests with the top ten. This same sample was also part of a study on yellow fever vaccine responses in identical twins.

The material sequenced was CD8+ T cells sorted from blood. The receptors were sampled from a woman younger than 35 in good health.

The chain employs TRBV25-1 and TRBJ1-1, with unresolved D. The CDR3 sequence is 12 residues long. The V and J ends lost 11 bases and 4 bases respectively, with 14 bases between them. Germline assignment: CDR1 MGHDK and CDR2 SYGVNS. The CDR3 region has the DNA TGTGCCGTCGGCCAGAAAGGCACTGAAGCTTTCTTT. Protein: CAVGQKGTEAFF.

In this sample, this clonotype turned up a few times. The rearrangement joins TRBV9 to TRBJ2-1; 8 bases map to TRBD2. Looked up from germline, CDR1 is SGDLS and CDR2 is YYNGEE. The CDR3 contains 15 residues. V dropped 2 bases and J dropped 4; count of bases not matched to a gene: 5. This CDR3 is CASSVNLAGYNEQFF. The CDR3 DNA reads as TGTGCCAGCAGCGTTAATTTAGCGGGGTACAATGAGCAGTTCTTC.

This clonotype was seen many times. The chain has TRBV29-1 and TRBJ2-1, with 9 nucleotides matching TRBD2. J was trimmed by 10 bases and V by 7 bases; bases with no gene match: 11. In germline, CDR1 is SQVTM, CDR2 ANQGSEA. The CDR3 covers 13 residues. Here the CDR3 reads CSAGLASPWEQFF. As DNA, the CDR3 is TGCAGCGCGGGACTAGCATCGCCGTGGGAGCAGTTCTTC.

This clonotype was counted many times. This chain connects TRBV29-1 to TRBJ1-1; D unclear. From germline, CDR1 is SQVTM and CDR2 ANQGSEA. CDR3 length: 12 residues. Trimming removed 6 bases at V and 0 bases at J, with 8 bases between. The CDR3 sequence is CSVIAMNTEAFF. In DNA, the CDR3 is TGCAGCGTCATCGCCATGAACACTGAAGCTTTCTTT. Together with reference TRBV29-1 and TRBJ1-1, the CDR3 gives the full variable domain: SAVISQKPSRDICQRGTSLTIQCQVDSQVTMMFWYRQQPGQSLTLIATANQGSEATYESGFVIDKFPISRPNLTFSTLTVSNMSPEDSSIYLCSVIAMNTEAFFGQGTRLTVV.

The sample holds many counts of this clonotype. The CDR3 bases are TGTGCCATCAGTGATGGTTTAACCGGGGAGCTGTTTTTT. As protein: CAISDGLTGELFF. The chain carries TRBV10-3 and TRBJ2-2; D not resolved. Trimming took 3 bases from V and 5 from J, leaving 7 bases between them. Germline V CDR1 and CDR2: ENHRY, SYGVKD. The CDR3 is 13 amino acids.

This clonotype was seen ten or more times. The chain employs TRBV29-1 and TRBJ1-2; TRBD1 aligns across 8 bases. The CDR3 consists of 13 residues. CDR1 is SQVTM, CDR2 ANQGSEA, per germline. With 6 bases clipped from V and 3 bases from J, the junction kept 6 bases outside the gene matches. CDR3: CSVRTGSDYGYTF. The CDR3 region has the DNA TGCAGCGTGCGGACAGGGTCGGACTATGGCTACACCTTC. Full variable domain (missing parts from reference TRBV29-1 and TRBJ1-2): SAVISQKPSRDICQRGTSLTIQCQVDSQVTMMFWYRQQPGQSLTLIATANQGSEATYESGFVIDKFPISRPNLTFSTLTVSNMSPEDSSIYLCSVRTGSDYGYTFGSGTRLTVV.

This clonotype appeared a few times. This chain joins TRBV29-1 and TRBJ2-6; D call uncertain. The CDR3 totals 15 residues. Germline V gives CDR1 SQVTM, CDR2 ANQGSEA. V was pared by 3 bases and J by 0 bases, with 9 bases between. The CDR3 region is CSVEGGRSGANVLTF. As DNA, the CDR3 is TGCAGCGTTGAGGGTGGGCGCTCTGGGGCCAACGTCCTGACTTTC.

This chain connects TRBV30 to TRBJ2-1, with D maybe TRBD2 (6 bases). V lost 4 bases and J 0 bases, leaving 10 bases between the germline ends. This CDR3 has 14 residues. CDR1 and CDR2 (germline): GTSNPN, SVGIG (reference sequence). CDR3 loop: CAWNGGFSYNEQFF. CDR3 nucleotides: TGTGCCTGGAATGGAGGGTTCTCCTACAATGAGCAGTTCTTC.

This clonotype has only a few counts. V gene TRBV9 combines with J gene TRBJ2-1; TRBD1 matches 7 bases. CDR1 is SGDLS and CDR2 is YYNGEE in the germline V gene. Trimming removed 0 bases from V and 12 bases from J; junction bases left unmatched: 3. This CDR3 spans 12 amino acids. CDR3 DNA sequence: TGTGCCAGCAGCGTAGCAGGGGGTGGGCAGTTCTTC. This translates into CASSVAGGGQFF.

This clonotype has a single count. J is TRBJ2-3 and V is TRBV20-1, with 7 bases aligning to TRBD1. The CDR3 contains 16 residues. The germline CDR1 and CDR2 sequences are DFQATT and SNEGSKA (reference sequence). V lost 6 bases and J lost 0; bases outside the gene matches: 12. The DNA for the CDR3 is TGCAGTGCGGGCCGGGACAGATGGGACAGCACAGATACGCAGTATTTT. It is translated as CSAGRDRWDSTDTQYF.

This clonotype came up a few times. V usage is TRBV27 and J usage is TRBJ1-3, with D unclear. Germline-derived CDR1 and CDR2 are MNHEY and SMNVEV (reference sequence). The CDR3 spans 15 residues. Trimming removed 8 bases at V and 4 bases at J, with 18 bases between. For the CDR3, the DNA is TGTGCCAGCGCGGGATATAATGGACCGGGAAACACCATATATTTT. This sequence encodes CASAGYNGPGNTIYF.

This clonotype was counted at least ten times. The chain joins TRBV20-1 to TRBJ2-4; D is possibly TRBD2 (5 bases). This CDR3 has 13 residues. Trimming took off 6 bases at V and 3 bases at J, with 12 bases between the two ends. Germline values: CDR1 DFQATT, CDR2 SNEGSKA (reference sequence). CDR3 loop: CSATKDFKNIQYF. CDR3 bases: TGCAGTGCAACTAAGGACTTCAAAAACATTCAGTACTTC.

This clonotype was seen more than once but under ten times. This chain links TRBV7-9 with TRBJ2-7; the D gene could be TRBD1 or TRBD2 (6 bases each). The germline V gene has CDR1 SEHNR and CDR2 FQNEAQ (reference sequence). This CDR3 is 11 amino acids long. Deletions cut 11 bases from V and 2 bases from J, with 10 bases between. In DNA, the CDR3 is TGTGCCGGGGGGCCCCCCTACGAGCAGTACTTC. Translated: CAGGPPYEQYF.

The V gene is TRBV11-3, the J gene TRBJ2-7, with 9 bases identical to TRBD1. This CDR3 spans 14 amino acids. In germline, CDR1 is SGHNT, CDR2 YENEEA. With 1 base clipped from V and 5 bases from J, the junction kept 3 bases outside the gene matches. The CDR3 coding sequence is TGTGCCAGCAGCTTAGGAGGGACAGGGAACGAGCAGTACTTC. This sequence encodes CASSLGGTGNEQYF.

This clonotype was seen a few times. The genes are TRBV28 and TRBJ1-2; perhaps TRBD1 as D (6 bases). CDR3 size: 13 residues. Per germline, CDR1 MDHEN and CDR2 SYDVKM. Trimming removed 6 bases at V and 1 base at J, with 9 bases between. The CDR3 sequence is CASRNRDNYGYTF. CDR3 in DNA: TGTGCCAGCAGAAACAGGGATAACTATGGCTACACCTTC.

J is TRBJ2-3 and V is TRBV4-1; D may be TRBD2 (6 bases). Germline-derived CDR1 and CDR2 are MGHRA and YSYEKL. CDR3 length: 15 amino acids. Trimming took off 1 base at V and 4 bases at J, with 12 bases between the two ends. The CDR3 nucleotides are TGCGCCAGCAGCCAAGTTCCGCGGGACCCAGATACGCAGTATTTT. This sequence encodes CASSQVPRDPDTQYF.